This T cell receptor beta chain appears in the sequencing data of a study of graft-versus-host responses after intestinal transplantation. The overall study: Recipients underwent multivisceral, liver-intestinal, or isolated intestinal transplants. Every transplant recipient was induced with anti-thymocyte globulin, then maintained on tacrolimus and steroids for roughly 3 years. Study-wide findings and caveats: GvH clones were identified in recipient marrow, with some first appearing in ileum or blood.

V shed 0 bases and J shed 2 bases, with 8 bases lying between them. The CDR3 covers 15 residues. Germline V gives CDR1 KGHSH, CDR2 LQKENI. Notes on this clone: Its antigen remains unidentified.

Profiling relied on immunoSEQ multiplex PCR, and the TCRdb table lists in-frame clones only, not all of them. The sample carries 35,000 to 40,000 clones, around four fifths recorded once. This TCR was recovered from a human patient who received an intestinal transplant, so some T cells may come from the graft donor. Sequences were derived from PBMCs, sampled about 38 months after transplant. The J gene is TRBJ2-1, the V gene TRBV18; D not resolved. CDR3 DNA sequence: TGTGCCAGCTCACCACCAGGGATCACCTACAATGAGCAGTTCTTC. It encodes CASSPPGITYNEQFF.